Given below is one T cell receptor beta chain in context. After removal of 6 bases from V and 11 bases from J, the junction contained 20 bases not matched to a gene. The CDR3 loop spans 17 amino acids. CDR1 MGHDK and CDR2 SYGVNS come from the germline V gene. This sample stems from a study of T-cell memory formation after mild COVID-19. MiXCR, run by TCRdb on the 5' RACE reads, gives a single entry per CDR3 protein. The sample consists of roughly 86,000 distinct CDR3 sequences, about 14% of them appearing once. The chain joins TRBV25-1 to TRBJ1-5; 9 bases fit TRBD1. The TCR was taken from a man younger than 35 who had mild COVID-19 (a few samples of this study predate the infection). Cell type and time point are not known. Sequences were obtained from PBMCs or a T cell subset sorted from them (not recorded which). The CDR3 DNA is TGTGCCAGCAGCAGAAGGCCTCCGGGACAGGGCCGTAAAGCCCAGCATTTT. Its protein is CASSRRPPGQGRKAQHF.